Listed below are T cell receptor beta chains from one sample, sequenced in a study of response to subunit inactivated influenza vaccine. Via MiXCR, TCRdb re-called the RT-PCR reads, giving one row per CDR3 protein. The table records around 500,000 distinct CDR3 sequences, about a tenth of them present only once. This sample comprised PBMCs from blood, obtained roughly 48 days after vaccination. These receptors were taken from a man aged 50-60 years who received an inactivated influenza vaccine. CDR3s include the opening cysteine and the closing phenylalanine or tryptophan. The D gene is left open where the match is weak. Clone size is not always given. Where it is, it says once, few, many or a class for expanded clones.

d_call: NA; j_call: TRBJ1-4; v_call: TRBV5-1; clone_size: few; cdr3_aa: CASSPTPTEYNEKLFF; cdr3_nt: TGCGCCAGCAGCCCTACCCCGACAGAATATAATGAAAAACTGTTTTTT
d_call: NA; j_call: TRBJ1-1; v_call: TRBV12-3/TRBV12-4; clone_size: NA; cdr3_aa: CASSFGGLFEAFF; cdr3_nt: TGTGCCAGCAGTTTCGGAGGTCTCTTTGAAGCTTTCTTT
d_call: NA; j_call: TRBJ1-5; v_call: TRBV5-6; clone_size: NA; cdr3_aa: CASSLGTGVGQPQHF; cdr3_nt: TGTGCCAGCAGCTTGGGTACCGGGGTAGGACAGCCCCAGCATTTT
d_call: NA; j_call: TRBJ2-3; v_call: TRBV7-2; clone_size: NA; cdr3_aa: CASSLVGKSGRDTQYF; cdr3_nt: TGTGCCAGCAGCTTAGTCGGGAAGTCAGGACGGGATACGCAGTATTTT
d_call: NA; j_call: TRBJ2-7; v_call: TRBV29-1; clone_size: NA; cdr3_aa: CSVGDIYEQYF; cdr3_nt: TGCAGCGTTGGGGACATCTACGAGCAGTACTTC
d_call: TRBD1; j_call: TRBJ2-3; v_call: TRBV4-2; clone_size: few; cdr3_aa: CASSQKQGVGTDTQYF; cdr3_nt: TGTGCCAGCAGCCAAAAACAGGGGGTGGGCACAGATACGCAGTATTTT
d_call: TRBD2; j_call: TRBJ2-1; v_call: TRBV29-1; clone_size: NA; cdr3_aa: CSVEGGLAGPHYNEQFF; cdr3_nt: TGCAGCGTCGAAGGGGGACTAGCGGGGCCCCACTACAATGAGCAGTTCTTC
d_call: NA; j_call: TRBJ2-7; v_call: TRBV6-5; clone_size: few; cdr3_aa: CASSYAGQGLSEQYF; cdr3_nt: TGTGCCAGCAGTTACGCAGGGCAGGGCCTGAGCGAGCAGTACTTC
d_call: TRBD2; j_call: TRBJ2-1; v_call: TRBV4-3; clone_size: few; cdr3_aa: CASSQDLPAGVYNEQFF; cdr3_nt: TGCGCCAGCAGCCAAGATTTGCCAGCGGGAGTTTACAATGAGCAGTTCTTC
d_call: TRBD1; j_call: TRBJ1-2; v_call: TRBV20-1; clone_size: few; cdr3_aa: CSATKGQPNYGYTF; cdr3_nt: TGCAGTGCCACTAAGGGACAGCCTAACTATGGCTACACCTTC
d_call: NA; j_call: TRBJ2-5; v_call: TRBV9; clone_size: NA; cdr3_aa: CASSAGAGNLGETQYF; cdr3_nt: TGTGCCAGCAGCGCTGGCGCGGGGAACCTCGGGGAGACCCAGTACTTC
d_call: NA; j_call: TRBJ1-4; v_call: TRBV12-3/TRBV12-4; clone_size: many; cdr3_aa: CASSLAYDPGEKLFF; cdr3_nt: TGTGCCAGCAGTTTAGCGTATGATCCAGGGGAAAAACTGTTTTTT
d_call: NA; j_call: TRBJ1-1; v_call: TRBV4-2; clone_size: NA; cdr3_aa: CASSQAGGLTEAFF; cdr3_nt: TGTGCCAGCAGCCAAGCGGGGGGGCTTACTGAAGCTTTCTTT
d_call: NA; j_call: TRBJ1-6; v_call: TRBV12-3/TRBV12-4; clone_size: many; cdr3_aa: CASSLGISSLLLHF; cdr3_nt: TGTGCCAGCAGTTTAGGCATCTCGTCACTTCTCCTCCACTTT
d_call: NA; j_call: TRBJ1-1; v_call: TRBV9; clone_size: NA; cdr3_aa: CASSVAQGGTEAFF; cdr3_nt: TGTGCCAGCAGCGTAGCTCAGGGAGGGACTGAAGCTTTCTTT
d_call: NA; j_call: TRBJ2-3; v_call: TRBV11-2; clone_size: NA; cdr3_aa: CASRKIIWTPSTDTQYF; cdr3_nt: TGTGCCAGCAGAAAAATCATTTGGACACCTAGCACAGATACGCAGTATTTT
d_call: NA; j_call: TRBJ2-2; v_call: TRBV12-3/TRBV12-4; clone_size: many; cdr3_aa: CASSLTRNTGELFF; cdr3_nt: TGTGCCAGCAGTTTGACTAGGAACACCGGGGAGCTGTTTTTT
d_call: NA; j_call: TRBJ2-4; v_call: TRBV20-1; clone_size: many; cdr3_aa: CSALQGAGNIQYF; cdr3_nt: TGCAGTGCACTCCAGGGAGCTGGGAACATTCAGTACTTC
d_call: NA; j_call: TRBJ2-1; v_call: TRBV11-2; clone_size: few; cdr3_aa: CASSLELAVNNEQFF; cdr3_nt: TGTGCCAGCAGCTTAGAGTTAGCGGTCAACAATGAGCAGTTCTTC
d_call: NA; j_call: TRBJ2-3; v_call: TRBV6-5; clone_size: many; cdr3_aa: CASSYSGGSTDTQYF; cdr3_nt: TGTGCCAGCAGTTACTCGGGCGGTAGCACAGATACGCAGTATTTT
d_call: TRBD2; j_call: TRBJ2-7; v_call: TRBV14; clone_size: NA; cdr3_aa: CASSPVGAGDYEQYF; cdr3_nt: TGTGCCAGCAGCCCGGTAGGAGCGGGGGACTACGAGCAGTACTTC
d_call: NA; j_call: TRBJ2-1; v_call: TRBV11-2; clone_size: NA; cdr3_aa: CASSSPADSDYPFSYNEQFF; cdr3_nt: TGTGCCAGCAGCTCCCCGGCGGACAGCGACTATCCTTTCTCCTACAATGAGCAGTTCTTC
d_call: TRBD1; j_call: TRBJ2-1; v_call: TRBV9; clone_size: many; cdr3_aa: CASSVEGQINNEQFF; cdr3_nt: TGTGCCAGCAGCGTAGAGGGACAGATTAACAATGAGCAGTTCTTC
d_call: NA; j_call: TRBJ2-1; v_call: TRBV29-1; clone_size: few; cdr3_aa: CSVVGGTSYNEQFF; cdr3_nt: TGCAGCGTTGTTGGCGGGACCTCCTACAATGAGCAGTTCTTC
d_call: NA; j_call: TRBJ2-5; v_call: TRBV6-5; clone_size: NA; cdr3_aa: CASSLITGPQETQYF; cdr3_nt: TGTGCCAGCAGTTTGATTACAGGGCCCCAAGAGACCCAGTACTTC
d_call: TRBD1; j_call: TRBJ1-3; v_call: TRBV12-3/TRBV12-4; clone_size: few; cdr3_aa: CASRGTGNSGNTIYF; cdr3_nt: TGTGCCAGCAGAGGGACAGGGAACTCTGGAAACACCATATATTTT